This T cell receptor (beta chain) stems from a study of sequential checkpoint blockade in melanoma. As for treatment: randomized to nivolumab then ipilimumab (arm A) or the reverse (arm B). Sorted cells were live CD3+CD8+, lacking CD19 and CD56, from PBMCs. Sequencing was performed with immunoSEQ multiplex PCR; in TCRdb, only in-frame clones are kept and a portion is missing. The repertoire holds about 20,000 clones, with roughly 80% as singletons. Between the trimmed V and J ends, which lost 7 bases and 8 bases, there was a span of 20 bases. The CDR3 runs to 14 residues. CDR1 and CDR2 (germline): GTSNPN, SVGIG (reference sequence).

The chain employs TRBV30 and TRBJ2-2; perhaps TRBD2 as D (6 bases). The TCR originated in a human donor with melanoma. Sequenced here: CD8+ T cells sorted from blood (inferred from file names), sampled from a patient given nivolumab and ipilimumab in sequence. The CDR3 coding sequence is TGTGCCTCTTTCTTCCTTCCTAGCGCGGGGGAGCTGTTTTTT. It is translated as CASFFLPSAGELFF.